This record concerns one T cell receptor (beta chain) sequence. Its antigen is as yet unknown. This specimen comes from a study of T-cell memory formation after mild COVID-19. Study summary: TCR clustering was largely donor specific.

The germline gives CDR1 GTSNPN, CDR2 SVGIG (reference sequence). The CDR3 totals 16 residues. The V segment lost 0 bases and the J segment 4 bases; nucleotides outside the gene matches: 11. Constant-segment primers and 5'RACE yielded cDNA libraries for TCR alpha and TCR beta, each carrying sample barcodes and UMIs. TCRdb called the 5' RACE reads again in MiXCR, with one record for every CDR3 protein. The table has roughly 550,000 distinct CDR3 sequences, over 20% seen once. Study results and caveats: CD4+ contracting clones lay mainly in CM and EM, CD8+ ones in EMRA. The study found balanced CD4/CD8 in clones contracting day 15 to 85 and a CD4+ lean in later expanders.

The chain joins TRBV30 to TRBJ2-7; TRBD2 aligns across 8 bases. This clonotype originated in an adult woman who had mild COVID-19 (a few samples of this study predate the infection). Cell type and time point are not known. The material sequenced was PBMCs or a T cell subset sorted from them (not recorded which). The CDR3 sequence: CAWSVFASGRGYEQYF. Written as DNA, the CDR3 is TGTGCCTGGAGTGTATTTGCAAGCGGGAGAGGTTACGAGCAGTACTTC.